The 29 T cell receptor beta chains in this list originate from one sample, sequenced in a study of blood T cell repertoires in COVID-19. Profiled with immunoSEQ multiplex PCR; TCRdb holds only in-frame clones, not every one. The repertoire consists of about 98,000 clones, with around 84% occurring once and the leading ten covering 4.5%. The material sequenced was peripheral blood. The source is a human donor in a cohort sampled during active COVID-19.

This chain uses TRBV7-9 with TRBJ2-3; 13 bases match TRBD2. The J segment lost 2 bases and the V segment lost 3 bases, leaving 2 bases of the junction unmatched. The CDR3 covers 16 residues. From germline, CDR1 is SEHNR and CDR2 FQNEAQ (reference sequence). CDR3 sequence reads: CASSLGLAGNTDTQYF. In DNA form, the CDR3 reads TGTGCCAGCAGCTTGGGACTAGCGGGGAACACAGATACGCAGTATTTT.

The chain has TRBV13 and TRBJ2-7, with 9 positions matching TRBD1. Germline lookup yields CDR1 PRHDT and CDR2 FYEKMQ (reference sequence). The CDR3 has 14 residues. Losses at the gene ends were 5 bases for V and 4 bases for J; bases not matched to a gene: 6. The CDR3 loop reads CASSPQGARYEQYF. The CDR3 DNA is TGTGCCAGCAGCCCACAGGGGGCGCGTTACGAGCAGTACTTC.

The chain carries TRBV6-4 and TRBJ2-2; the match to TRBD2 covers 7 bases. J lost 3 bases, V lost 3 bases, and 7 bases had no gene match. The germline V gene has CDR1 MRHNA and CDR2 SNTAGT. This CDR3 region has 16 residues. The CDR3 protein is CASSENPSGYTGELFF. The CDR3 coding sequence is TGTGCCAGCAGTGAAAATCCTAGCGGATACACCGGGGAGCTGTTTTTT.

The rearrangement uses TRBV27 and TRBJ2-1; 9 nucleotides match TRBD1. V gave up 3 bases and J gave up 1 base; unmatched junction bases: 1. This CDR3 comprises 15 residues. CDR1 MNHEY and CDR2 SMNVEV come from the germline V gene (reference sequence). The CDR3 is CASSFGTGSYNEQFF. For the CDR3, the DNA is TGTGCCAGCAGTTTTGGGACAGGGTCCTACAATGAGCAGTTCTTC.

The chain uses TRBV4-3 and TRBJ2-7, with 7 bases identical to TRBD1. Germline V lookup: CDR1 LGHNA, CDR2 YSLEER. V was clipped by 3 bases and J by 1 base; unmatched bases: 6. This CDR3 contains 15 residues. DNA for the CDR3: TGCGCCAGCAGCCACAAATTGGGACAGTCCTACGAGCAGTACTTC. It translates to CASSHKLGQSYEQYF.

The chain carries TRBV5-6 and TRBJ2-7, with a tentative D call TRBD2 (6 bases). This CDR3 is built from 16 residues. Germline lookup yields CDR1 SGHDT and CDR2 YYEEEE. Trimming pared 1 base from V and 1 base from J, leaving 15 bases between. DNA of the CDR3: TGTGCCAGCAGCTTGCGAACCGGGACTGTATCCTACGAGCAGTACTTC. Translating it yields CASSLRTGTVSYEQYF. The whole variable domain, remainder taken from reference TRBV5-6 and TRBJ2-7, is DAGVTQSPTHLIKTRGQQVTLRCSPKSGHDTVSWYQQALGQGPQFIFQYYEEEERQRGNFPDRFSGHQFPNYSSELNVNALLLGDSALYLCASSLRTGTVSYEQYFGPGTRLTVT.

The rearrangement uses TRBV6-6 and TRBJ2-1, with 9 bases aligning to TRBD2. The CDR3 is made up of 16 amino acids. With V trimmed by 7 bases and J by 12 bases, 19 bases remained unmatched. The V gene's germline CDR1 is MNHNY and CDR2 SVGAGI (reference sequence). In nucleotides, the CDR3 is TGTGCCAGCACAGACCCGGGACTAGCTGGGGTGAGAGTGCAGTTCTTC. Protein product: CASTDPGLAGVRVQFF.

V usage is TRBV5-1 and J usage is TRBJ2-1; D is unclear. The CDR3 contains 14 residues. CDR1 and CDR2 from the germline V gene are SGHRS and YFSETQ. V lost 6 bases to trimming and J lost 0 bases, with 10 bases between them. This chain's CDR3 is CASNELSSYNEQFF. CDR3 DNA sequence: TGCGCCAGCAATGAGCTGAGCTCCTACAATGAGCAGTTCTTC.

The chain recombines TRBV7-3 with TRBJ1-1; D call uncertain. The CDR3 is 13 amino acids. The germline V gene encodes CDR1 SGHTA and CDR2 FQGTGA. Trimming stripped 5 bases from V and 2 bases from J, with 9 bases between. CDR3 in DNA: TGTGCCAGCAGCCGACGGAGAAACACTGAAGCTTTCTTT. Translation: CASSRRRNTEAFF.

In nucleotides, the CDR3 is TGTGCCAGCAGCTTCGGGGAAGTGAGATCACCCCTCCACTTT. This encodes CASSFGEVRSPLHF. This rearrangement joins TRBV5-6 to TRBJ1-6, with D uncertain. The V gene's germline CDR1 is SGHDT and CDR2 YYEEEE. The CDR3 spans 14 residues. Trimming removed 2 bases from V and 10 bases from J, with 13 bases in between.

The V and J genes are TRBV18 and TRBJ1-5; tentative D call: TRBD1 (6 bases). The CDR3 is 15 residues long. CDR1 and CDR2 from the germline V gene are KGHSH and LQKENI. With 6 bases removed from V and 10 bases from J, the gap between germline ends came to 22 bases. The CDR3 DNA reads TGTGCCAGCTCCCCAGAGGCCACAGGGAGTCAACCCCAGCATTTT. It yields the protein CASSPEATGSQPQHF. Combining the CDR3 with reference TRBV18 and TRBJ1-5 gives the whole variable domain NAGVMQNPRHLVRRRGQEARLRCSPMKGHSHVYWYRQLPEEGLKFMVYLQKENIIDESGMPKERFSAEFPKEGPSILRIQQVVRGDSAAYFCASSPEATGSQPQHFGDGTRLSIL.

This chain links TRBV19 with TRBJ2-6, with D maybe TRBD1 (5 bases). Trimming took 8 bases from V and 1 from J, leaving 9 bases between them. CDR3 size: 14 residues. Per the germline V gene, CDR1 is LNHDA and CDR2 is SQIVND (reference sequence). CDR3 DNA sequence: TGTGCCAGTCAATACAGGTCTGGGGCCAACGTCCTGACTTTC. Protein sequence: CASQYRSGANVLTF.

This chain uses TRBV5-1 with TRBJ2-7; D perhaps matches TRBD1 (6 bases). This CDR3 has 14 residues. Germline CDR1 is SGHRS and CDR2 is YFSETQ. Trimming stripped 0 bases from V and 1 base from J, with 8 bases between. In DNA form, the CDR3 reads TGCGCCAGCAGCTTGGAGAGGGGGTCCTACGAGCAGTACTTC. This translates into CASSLERGSYEQYF. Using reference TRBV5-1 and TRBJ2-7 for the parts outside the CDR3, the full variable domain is KAGVTQTPRYLIKTRGQQVTLSCSPISGHRSVSWYQQTPGQGLQFLFEYFSETQRNKGNFPGRFSGRQFSNSRSEMNVSTLELGDSALYLCASSLERGSYEQYFGPGTRLTVT.

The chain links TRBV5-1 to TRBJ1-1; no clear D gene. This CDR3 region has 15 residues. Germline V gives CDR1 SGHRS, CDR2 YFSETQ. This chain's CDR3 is CPDNPDPIRNTEAFF. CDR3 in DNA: TGCCCCGACAATCCCGACCCCATAAGGAACACTGAAGCTTTCTTT.

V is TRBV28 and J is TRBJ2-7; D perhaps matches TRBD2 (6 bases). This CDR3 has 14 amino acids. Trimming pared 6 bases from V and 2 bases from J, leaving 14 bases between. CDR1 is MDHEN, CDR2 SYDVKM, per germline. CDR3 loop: CASRFRLAAYEQYF. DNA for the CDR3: TGTGCCAGCAGGTTTAGATTAGCGGCCTACGAGCAGTACTTC.

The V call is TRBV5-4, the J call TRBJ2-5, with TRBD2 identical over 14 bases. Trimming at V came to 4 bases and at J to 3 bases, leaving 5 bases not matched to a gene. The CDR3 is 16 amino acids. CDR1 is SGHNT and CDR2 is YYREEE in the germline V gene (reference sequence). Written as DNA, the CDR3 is TGTGCCAGCAGCCCAAGGACTAGCGGGGGGAAAGAGACCCAGTACTTC. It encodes CASSPRTSGGKETQYF.

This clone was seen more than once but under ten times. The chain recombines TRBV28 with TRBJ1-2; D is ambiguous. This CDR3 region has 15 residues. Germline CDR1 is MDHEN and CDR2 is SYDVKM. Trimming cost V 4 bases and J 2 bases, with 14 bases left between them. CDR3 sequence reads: CASSSLGGPNYGYTF. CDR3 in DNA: TGTGCCAGCAGTTCCTTGGGAGGGCCCAACTATGGCTACACCTTC.

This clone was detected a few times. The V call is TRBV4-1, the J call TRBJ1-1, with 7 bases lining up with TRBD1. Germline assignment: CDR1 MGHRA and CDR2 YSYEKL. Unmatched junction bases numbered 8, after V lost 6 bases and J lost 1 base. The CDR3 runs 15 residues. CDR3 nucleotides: TGCGCCAGCAGTGATAGTGGGACAGCGAACACTGAAGCTTTCTTT. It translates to CASSDSGTANTEAFF.

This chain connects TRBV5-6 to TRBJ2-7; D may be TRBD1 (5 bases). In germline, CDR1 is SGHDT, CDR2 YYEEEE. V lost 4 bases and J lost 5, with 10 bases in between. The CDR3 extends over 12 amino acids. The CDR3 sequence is CASSLVGDEQYF. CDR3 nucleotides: TGTGCCAGCAGCCTTGTAGGGGACGAGCAGTACTTC.

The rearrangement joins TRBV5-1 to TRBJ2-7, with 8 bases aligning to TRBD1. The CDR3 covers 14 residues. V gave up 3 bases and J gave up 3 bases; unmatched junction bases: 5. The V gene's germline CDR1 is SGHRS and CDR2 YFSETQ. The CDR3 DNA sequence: TGCGCCAGCAGCTCTCGACAGGGGCGCTACGAGCAGTACTTC. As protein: CASSSRQGRYEQYF.

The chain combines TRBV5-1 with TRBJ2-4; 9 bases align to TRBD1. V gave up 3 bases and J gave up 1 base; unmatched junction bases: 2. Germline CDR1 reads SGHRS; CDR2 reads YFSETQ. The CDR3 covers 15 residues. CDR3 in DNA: TGCGCCAGCAGCTGGGGGACAGGGGCCAAAAACATTCAGTACTTC. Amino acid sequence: CASSWGTGAKNIQYF.

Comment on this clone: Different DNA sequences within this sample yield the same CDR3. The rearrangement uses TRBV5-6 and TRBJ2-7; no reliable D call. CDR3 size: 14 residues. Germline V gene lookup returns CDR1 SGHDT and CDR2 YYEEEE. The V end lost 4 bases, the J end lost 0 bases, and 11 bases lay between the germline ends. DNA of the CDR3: TGTGCCAGCAGCCGCACGTGGAGCTCCTACGAGCAGTACTTC. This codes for CASSRTWSSYEQYF.

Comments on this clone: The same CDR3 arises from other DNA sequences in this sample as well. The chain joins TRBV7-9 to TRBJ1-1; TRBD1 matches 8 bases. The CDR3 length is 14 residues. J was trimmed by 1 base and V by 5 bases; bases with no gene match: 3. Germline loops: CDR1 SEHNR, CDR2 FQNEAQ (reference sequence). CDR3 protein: CASSLQGGNTEAFF. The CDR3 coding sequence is TGTGCCAGCAGCCTACAGGGGGGGAACACTGAAGCTTTCTTT.

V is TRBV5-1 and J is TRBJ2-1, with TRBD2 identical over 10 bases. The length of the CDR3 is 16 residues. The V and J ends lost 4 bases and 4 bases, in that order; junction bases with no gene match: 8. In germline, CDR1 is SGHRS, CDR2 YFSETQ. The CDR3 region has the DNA TGCGCCAGCAGCCCCGGGACTAGCGCCTTATACAATGAGCAGTTCTTC. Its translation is CASSPGTSALYNEQFF.

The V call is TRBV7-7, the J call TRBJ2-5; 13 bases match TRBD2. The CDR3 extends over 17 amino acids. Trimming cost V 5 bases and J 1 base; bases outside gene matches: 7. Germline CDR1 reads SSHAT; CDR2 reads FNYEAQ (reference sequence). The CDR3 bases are TGTGCCAGCAGCGTGAGGACTAGCGGGGGCCCCCAAGAGACCCAGTACTTC. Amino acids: CASSVRTSGGPQETQYF.

The CDR3 bases are TGTGCCAGCAGTTATCAGATGAACACTGAAGCTTTCTTT. Protein product: CASSYQMNTEAFF. The chain employs TRBV12-3 or TRBV12-4 and TRBJ1-1; no clear D. The V end lost 4 bases, the J end lost 0 bases, and 6 bases lay between the germline ends. This CDR3 is built from 13 residues.

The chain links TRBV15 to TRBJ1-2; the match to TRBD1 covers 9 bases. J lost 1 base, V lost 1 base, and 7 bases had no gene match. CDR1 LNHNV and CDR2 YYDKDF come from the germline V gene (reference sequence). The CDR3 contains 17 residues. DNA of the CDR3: TGTGCCACCAGCAGAGGAACGACAGGGGGAGGTAACTATGGCTACACCTTC. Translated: CATSRGTTGGGNYGYTF.

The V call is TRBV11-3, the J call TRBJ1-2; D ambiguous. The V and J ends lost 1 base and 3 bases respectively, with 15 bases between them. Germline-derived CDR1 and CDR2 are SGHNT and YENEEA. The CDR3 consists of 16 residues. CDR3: CASSLVPRVEDYGYTF. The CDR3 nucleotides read TGTGCCAGCAGCTTAGTCCCCCGGGTGGAGGACTATGGCTACACCTTC.

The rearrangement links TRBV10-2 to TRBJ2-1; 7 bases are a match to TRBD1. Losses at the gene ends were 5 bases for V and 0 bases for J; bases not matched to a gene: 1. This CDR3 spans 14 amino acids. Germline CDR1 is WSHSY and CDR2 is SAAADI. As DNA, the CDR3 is TGCGCCAGCAGTCCAGGGGGCTCCTACAATGAGCAGTTCTTC. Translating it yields CASSPGGSYNEQFF.